A single sample is the source of the 29 T cell receptor beta chains below, sequenced in a study of shared clonotypes between healthy human individuals. Produced via immunoSEQ multiplex PCR; TCRdb's table is partial and in-frame only. Among about 680,000 clones listed, about three quarters were seen once. The sequenced material came from memory CD4+ T cells sorted from blood. Subset described: CD45RA-negative fraction. All receptors derive from a woman in her twenties or thirties in good health.

The rearrangement uses TRBV28 and TRBJ1-2, with 11 bases that match TRBD1. V was pared by 6 bases and J by 7 bases, with 7 bases of the junction left unmatched. Germline V lookup: CDR1 MDHEN, CDR2 SYDVKM. CDR3 size: 14 residues. In DNA form, the CDR3 reads TGTGCCAGCAGGTCTTCCGGGACAGGGGGTGGCTACACCTTC. Residues: CASRSSGTGGGYTF.

V gene TRBV7-3 combines with J gene TRBJ2-3; 7 bases fit TRBD2. Germline V lookup: CDR1 SGHTA, CDR2 FQGTGA. The CDR3 length is 15 residues. The ends lost 1 base at V and 4 bases at J; junction bases unmatched: 5. CDR3 bases: TGTGCCAGCAGCTTAAGCGGGGGTAGGGCAGATACGCAGTATTTT. Translated, it gives CASSLSGGRADTQYF. The whole variable domain, filled in from reference TRBV7-3 and TRBJ2-3, reads GAGVSQTPSNKVTEKGKYVELRCDPISGHTALYWYRQSLGQGPEFLIYFQGTGAADDSGLPNDRFFAVRPEGSVSTLKIQRTERGDSAVYLCASSLSGGRADTQYFGPGTRLTVL.

The chain is built from TRBV7-8 and TRBJ1-2; unclear D gene. The V gene lost 3 bases and the J gene lost 1 base, with 9 bases spanning the gap. The germline V gene encodes CDR1 SGHVS and CDR2 FQNEAQ. This CDR3 comprises 14 residues. The CDR3 region is CASSFNLINYGYTF. For the CDR3, the DNA is TGTGCCAGCAGCTTCAATCTGATTAACTATGGCTACACCTTC.

This clone was observed a few times. The V call is TRBV25-1, the J call TRBJ1-4; D ambiguous. The germline gives CDR1 MGHDK, CDR2 SYGVNS. This CDR3 is 11 amino acids long. Trimming removed 7 bases at V and 6 bases at J, with 6 bases between. The CDR3 protein is CASKRDEKLFF. The CDR3 DNA reads TGTGCCAGCAAGAGGGATGAAAAACTGTTTTTT.

This clone is a singleton in its sample. V gene TRBV29-1 combines with J gene TRBJ2-3, with unresolved D. The CDR3 is 13 residues long. Trimming took off 4 bases at V and 0 bases at J, with 8 bases between the two ends. Germline CDR1 and CDR2: SQVTM and ANQGSEA. In DNA form, the CDR3 reads TGCAGCGTTGTTCATACTAGCACAGATACGCAGTATTTT. Protein product: CSVVHTSTDTQYF.

The sample holds many counts of this clone. The chain is built from TRBV5-4 and TRBJ2-5, with a weak D call TRBD1 (7 bases). This CDR3 comprises 16 residues. V gave up 5 bases and J gave up 3 bases, with 20 bases separating them. CDR1 and CDR2 from the germline V gene are SGHNT and YYREEE (reference sequence). CDR3 region: CASRSSVSRGEETQYF. As DNA, the CDR3 is TGTGCCAGCAGAAGTTCGGTCAGCAGGGGGGAAGAGACCCAGTACTTC.

This chain joins TRBV6-5 and TRBJ1-4; TRBD1 might be the D (5 bases). The germline V gene encodes CDR1 MNHEY and CDR2 SVGAGI. This CDR3 has 14 amino acids. Trimming took 6 bases from V and 6 from J, leaving 14 bases between them. The CDR3 nucleotides read TGTGCCAGCAGAAGAGGGGTTGACGATGAAAAACTGTTTTTT. Protein sequence: CASRRGVDDEKLFF.

This sequence joins TRBV6-4 and TRBJ2-3; 9 bases are shared with TRBD1. CDR3 length: 16 residues. Trimming took 2 bases from V and 4 from J; bases not matched to a gene: 7. Germline V gene data show CDR1 as MRHNA and CDR2 as SNTAGT. CDR3 in DNA: TGTGCCAGCAGTGACCAGACCGGGACAGGGTCAGATACGCAGTATTTT. As protein: CASSDQTGTGSDTQYF.

V usage is TRBV5-1 and J usage is TRBJ2-3, with 9 bases fitting TRBD2. Unmatched junction bases numbered 8, after V lost 3 bases and J lost 6 bases. The CDR3 runs 15 residues. From germline, CDR1 is SGHRS and CDR2 YFSETQ. CDR3 nucleotide sequence: TGCGCCAGCAGCTCTAGCGGGATGGGTGCTGATACGCAGTATTTT. It is translated as CASSSSGMGADTQYF.

This clone was seen a single time. This rearrangement joins TRBV4-1 to TRBJ2-3; the match to TRBD1 covers 7 bases. CDR3 length: 16 residues. After removal of 4 bases from V and 5 bases from J, the junction contained 12 bases not matched to a gene. Germline V gene sequence: CDR1 MGHRA, CDR2 YSYEKL. This CDR3 reads CASSLEKTGSVDTQYF. CDR3 DNA sequence: TGCGCCAGCAGCCTCGAAAAGACAGGGTCGGTAGATACGCAGTATTTT.

The J gene is TRBJ1-5, the V gene TRBV19; 7 nucleotides match TRBD1. The germline gives CDR1 LNHDA, CDR2 SQIVND (reference sequence). The CDR3 is 14 residues long. Losses at the gene ends were 6 bases for V and 3 bases for J; bases not matched to a gene: 5. The CDR3 coding sequence is TGTGCCAGTAGCCCGGGACAGCTCAATCAGCCCCAGCATTTT. Encoded protein: CASSPGQLNQPQHF.

In its sample, this clone was seen a few times. The chain links TRBV27 to TRBJ2-3; 10 bases match TRBD2. CDR1 MNHEY and CDR2 SMNVEV come from the germline V gene (reference sequence). This CDR3 is 14 amino acids long. After removal of 7 bases from V and 4 bases from J, the junction contained 5 bases not matched to a gene. The CDR3 region has the DNA TGTGCCAGCAAGTCTAGCGGGAGTTCAGATACGCAGTATTTT. Translated, it gives CASKSSGSSDTQYF.

The V gene is TRBV2, the J gene TRBJ1-1; D remains ambiguous. This CDR3 is built from 14 residues. The V gene's germline CDR1 is SNHLY and CDR2 FYNNEI. The germline V and J ends were trimmed by 6 bases and 4 bases, with 15 bases remaining between them. In DNA, the CDR3 is TGTGCCAGCAGCGACGGACGAGCCCTCACTGAAGCTTTCTTT. Its protein product is CASSDGRALTEAFF.

This sequence joins TRBV5-6 and TRBJ2-1, with 8 bases aligning to TRBD1. J gave up 0 bases and V 2 bases, and 4 bases lay outside the gene matches. The germline V gene encodes CDR1 SGHDT and CDR2 YYEEEE. This CDR3 spans 16 amino acids. CDR3: CASSLLTGVSYNEQFF. The CDR3 coding sequence is TGTGCCAGCAGCTTATTGACAGGGGTCTCCTACAATGAGCAGTTCTTC.

The V call is TRBV5-4, the J call TRBJ1-1; maybe TRBD1 (6 bases). The germline V and J ends were trimmed by 4 bases and 7 bases, with 20 bases remaining between them. Germline CDR1 and CDR2: SGHNT and YYREEE (reference sequence). The CDR3 contains 15 residues. CDR3 loop: CASSTVTGSRNEAFF. The CDR3 DNA is TGTGCCAGCAGCACGGTTACAGGGTCTCGGAATGAAGCTTTCTTT. The whole variable domain, filled in from reference TRBV5-4 and TRBJ1-1, reads ETGVTQSPTHLIKTRGQQVTLRCSSQSGHNTVSWYQQALGQGPQFIFQYYREEENGRGNFPPRFSGLQFPNYSSELNVNALELDDSALYLCASSTVTGSRNEAFFGQGTRLTVV.

This chain joins TRBV28 and TRBJ2-5; tentative D call: TRBD1 (5 bases). The CDR3 sequence is 12 residues long. V shed 7 bases and J shed 5 bases, with 11 bases lying between them. Per germline, CDR1 MDHEN and CDR2 SYDVKM. The CDR3 DNA sequence: TGTGCCAGCAAAAGGGGATGGGAGACCCAGTACTTC. This gives the protein CASKRGWETQYF.

This clone came up once. This may be a read error: a much more frequent sequence differs by one nucleotide. Different DNA sequences within this sample yield the same CDR3. The chain links TRBV27 to TRBJ2-6; D gene uncertain. Trimming took 3 bases from V and 0 from J, leaving 6 bases between them. CDR3 size: 15 residues. Germline V gene lookup returns CDR1 MNHEY and CDR2 SMNVEV (reference sequence). The CDR3 region is CASSFWGSGANVLTF. The CDR3 coding sequence is TGTGCCAGCAGTTTCTGGGGCTCTGGGGCCAACGTCCTGACTTTC.

The V call is TRBV6-5, the J call TRBJ2-7; possibly TRBD2 for D (6 bases). V lost 6 bases to trimming and J lost 5 bases, with 17 bases between them. CDR3 length: 14 residues. The germline gives CDR1 MNHEY, CDR2 SVGAGI. CDR3 nucleotides: TGTGCCAGCAGCCCTCGGGTAGCGGCCAACGAGCAGTACTTC. This codes for CASSPRVAANEQYF.

The chain joins TRBV18 to TRBJ1-2, with 7 bases identical to TRBD1. Unmatched junction bases numbered 2, after V lost 2 bases and J lost 8 bases. This CDR3 contains 12 residues. CDR1 and CDR2 from the germline V gene are KGHSH and LQKENI. CDR3 residues: CASSPGTDGYTF. The DNA of the CDR3 is TGTGCCAGCTCACCAGGGACAGACGGCTACACCTTC.

The chain combines TRBV5-1 with TRBJ1-1; D remains ambiguous. Trimming pared 4 bases from V and 1 base from J, leaving 8 bases between. The CDR3 spans 13 residues. Per the germline V gene, CDR1 is SGHRS and CDR2 is YFSETQ. CDR3 region: CASSNSPNTEAFF. The CDR3 DNA sequence: TGCGCCAGCAGCAACTCACCGAACACTGAAGCTTTCTTT.

The chain links TRBV27 to TRBJ2-1; 7 bases line up with TRBD2. Germline V gives CDR1 MNHEY, CDR2 SMNVEV (reference sequence). After removal of 8 bases from V and 4 bases from J, the junction contained 8 bases not matched to a gene. The CDR3 is 14 residues long. CDR3 nucleotides: TGTGCCAGCCGCCGGGGGGTTAGGTACAATGAGCAGTTCTTC. Translating it yields CASRRGVRYNEQFF.

The chain carries TRBV2 and TRBJ2-1; 11 bases agree with TRBD2. The length of the CDR3 is 13 residues. Trimming took 6 bases from V and 5 from J; bases not matched to a gene: 0. Germline CDR1 SNHLY, CDR2 FYNNEI. The CDR3 nucleotides read TGTGCCAGCAGGGGACTAGCGGACAATGAGCAGTTCTTC. Encoded protein: CASRGLADNEQFF.

This clone was counted ten times or more. The V call is TRBV6-6, the J call TRBJ2-7; 9 bases map to TRBD1. Losses at the gene ends were 6 bases for V and 3 bases for J; bases not matched to a gene: 9. The CDR3 is 15 residues long. The germline V gene encodes CDR1 MNHNY and CDR2 SVGAGI (reference sequence). CDR3 protein: CASRDPGTGNYEQYF. CDR3 bases: TGTGCCAGCAGGGACCCCGGGACAGGGAACTACGAGCAGTACTTC.

This chain uses TRBV5-1 with TRBJ2-5; TRBD1 might be the D (7 bases). This CDR3 region has 14 residues. Trimming removed 4 bases from V and 9 bases from J, with 19 bases in between. Germline CDR1 SGHRS, CDR2 YFSETQ. Written as DNA, the CDR3 is TGCGCCAGCAGCCCGGAGAGCGGGCAGGGGGCCCAGTACTTC. It is translated as CASSPESGQGAQYF.

This clone was seen at least ten times. The chain carries TRBV7-9 and TRBJ1-2; D is possibly TRBD1 (5 bases). Trimming removed 1 base at V and 8 bases at J, with 20 bases between. The germline gives CDR1 SEHNR, CDR2 FQNEAQ (reference sequence). This CDR3 is built from 16 residues. The CDR3 reads CASSLGQGVGSGGYTF. Written as DNA, the CDR3 is TGTGCCAGCAGCTTAGGGCAGGGAGTCGGTTCGGGAGGCTACACCTTC.

J is TRBJ2-5 and V is TRBV5-1; D might be TRBD1 (6 bases). The V and J ends lost 4 bases and 5 bases respectively, with 15 bases between them. CDR1 is SGHRS, CDR2 YFSETQ, per germline. The CDR3 has 14 amino acids. CDR3 protein: CASSDLQGSETQYF. The CDR3 nucleotides read TGCGCCAGCAGCGACTTACAGGGTTCGGAGACCCAGTACTTC.

V is TRBV25-1 and J is TRBJ1-1; possibly TRBD1 for D (5 bases). The CDR3 extends over 14 amino acids. CDR1 is MGHDK and CDR2 is SYGVNS in the germline V gene. Trimming took off 8 bases at V and 6 bases at J, with 19 bases between the two ends. This CDR3 reads CASQPVGTAAEAFF. The CDR3 DNA reads as TGTGCCAGCCAACCGGTGGGGACGGCCGCTGAAGCTTTCTTT.

The V call is TRBV19, the J call TRBJ2-5, with TRBD2 matching over 9 bases. This CDR3 comprises 15 residues. V shed 5 bases, J shed 3 bases, and the junction held 7 bases outside the gene matches. Looked up from germline, CDR1 is LNHDA and CDR2 is SQIVND (reference sequence). The CDR3 is CASSARTSAKETQYF. CDR3 DNA sequence: TGTGCCAGTAGTGCCAGGACTAGCGCGAAAGAGACCCAGTACTTC.

V and J are TRBV7-2 and TRBJ1-1, with D maybe TRBD1 (6 bases). CDR1 is SGHTA, CDR2 FQGNSA, per germline. Trimming took 2 bases from V and 1 from J, leaving 11 bases between them. CDR3 length: 15 residues. The DNA of the CDR3 is TGTGCCAGCAGCTTAAAGTTCAGGGGGAACACTGAAGCTTTCTTT. This encodes CASSLKFRGNTEAFF. The full variable domain, with the rest looked up from reference TRBV7-2 and TRBJ1-1, is GAGVSQSPSNKVTEKGKDVELRCDPISGHTALYWYRQSLGQGLEFLIYFQGNSAPDKSGLPSDRFSAERTGGSVSTLTIQRTQQEDSAVYLCASSLKFRGNTEAFFGQGTRLTVV.